The present entry profiles one TCR beta chain with its context. Sequencing used immunoSEQ multiplex PCR; TCRdb keeps in-frame clones, though not all of them. The table lists tens of thousands of clones, roughly 90% of them singletons. The data originate from a study of technical replicates of blood from a few donors. The receptor was derived from a human donor in good health. Source material: T cells isolated from PBMCs.

In DNA form, the CDR3 reads TGTGCCAGCAGCTCTAGCGGGACGGGTAGTCAGTACTTC. Encoded protein: CASSSSGTGSQYF. The V and J genes are TRBV7-2 and TRBJ2-4; 9 nucleotides align to TRBD2. The germline gives CDR1 SGHTA, CDR2 FQGNSA. The CDR3 spans 13 residues. With V trimmed by 4 bases and J by 12 bases, 7 bases remained unmatched.